A selection of T cell receptor beta chains follows, all from one sample in a study of beta chain features in type 1 diabetes. The table came from immunoSEQ multiplex PCR; TCRdb's copy has only in-frame clones and leaves some out. In the table there are some 250,000 clones, roughly 11% of which are singletons. Sequenced material: naive CD4+ T cells from blood. These TCRs come from a man aged 30 to 45 with type 1 diabetes. Both conserved end residues are part of each CDR3. D genes are given only for firm matches. Clone size, where shown, is once, few, many, or a class for clones that have expanded.

CDR3 DNA: TGTGCCAGCAGCAGTGGGACAAGGGGTCTGGGCGCTTTCTTT
CDR3 protein: CASSSGTRGLGAFF
clone size: few
V gene: TRBV27
J gene: TRBJ1-1
D gene: -

CDR3 DNA: TGTGCCAGTAGAACTAGCGGGGGTACAGATACGCAGTATTTT
CDR3 protein: CASRTSGGTDTQYF
clone size: few
V gene: TRBV19
J gene: TRBJ2-3
D gene: TRBD2

CDR3 DNA: TGCGCCAGCAGCTTGGATAGCAGATTGACCGGGGAGCTGTTTTTT
CDR3 protein: CASSLDSRLTGELFF
clone size: few
V gene: TRBV5-1
J gene: TRBJ2-2
D gene: -

CDR3 DNA: TGTGCCAGTAGTATGCGGGGGTTACATCAGCCCCAGCATTTT
CDR3 protein: CASSMRGLHQPQHF
clone size: -
V gene: TRBV19
J gene: TRBJ1-5
D gene: -

CDR3 DNA: TGCAGCGGCCAACAGGGTTCTAATGAAAAACTGTTTTTT
CDR3 protein: CSGQQGSNEKLFF
clone size: few
V gene: TRBV29-1
J gene: TRBJ1-4
D gene: -

CDR3 DNA: TGCGCCAGCAGCCGACCGTCCGGGACTAGCGCCAGCACAGATACGCAGTATTTT
CDR3 protein: CASSRPSGTSASTDTQYF
clone size: -
V gene: TRBV4-1
J gene: TRBJ2-3
D gene: TRBD2

CDR3 DNA: TGTGCCAGCTCACCATCCAGGGGTAGTACTGAAGCTTTCTTT
CDR3 protein: CASSPSRGSTEAFF
clone size: -
V gene: TRBV18
J gene: TRBJ1-1
D gene: -

CDR3 DNA: TGTGCCAGCAGCAGTACAGGGAACTATGGCTACACCTTC
CDR3 protein: CASSSTGNYGYTF
clone size: -
V gene: TRBV28
J gene: TRBJ1-2
D gene: -

CDR3 DNA: TGCGCCAGCAGCCAAGATCCTGGTAGGGGGTCCTACAATGAGCAGTTCTTC
CDR3 protein: CASSQDPGRGSYNEQFF
clone size: few
V gene: TRBV4-1
J gene: TRBJ2-1
D gene: -

CDR3 DNA: TGTGCCAGCACCAAGGGACAGGGAGTCAACAATGAGCAGTTCTTC
CDR3 protein: CASTKGQGVNNEQFF
clone size: -
V gene: TRBV5-8
J gene: TRBJ2-1
D gene: TRBD1

CDR3 DNA: TGTGCTAGCAGCTTAGGACAGGGGGTAACAGATACGCAGTATTTT
CDR3 protein: CASSLGQGVTDTQYF
clone size: -
V gene: TRBV7-7
J gene: TRBJ2-3
D gene: TRBD1

CDR3 DNA: TGCGCCAGCAGCCTCACAGGCTTCGGAGAGACCCAGTACTTC
CDR3 protein: CASSLTGFGETQYF
clone size: few
V gene: TRBV4-1
J gene: TRBJ2-5
D gene: -

CDR3 DNA: TGTGCCAGCTCAACAGCGGAGGGCTCCTACGAGCAGTACTTC
CDR3 protein: CASSTAEGSYEQYF
clone size: -
V gene: TRBV18
J gene: TRBJ2-7
D gene: -

CDR3 DNA: TGTGCCAGCATGAATTTAGCGGATACGCAGTATTTT
CDR3 protein: CASMNLADTQYF
clone size: -
V gene: TRBV2
J gene: TRBJ2-3
D gene: -

CDR3 DNA: TGTGCCACCAGCAGGGCGACAGGGGACGGCTACACCTTC
CDR3 protein: CATSRATGDGYTF
clone size: -
V gene: TRBV15
J gene: TRBJ1-2
D gene: TRBD1

CDR3 DNA: TGTGCCAGCAACAGCCCACGCACTGAAGCTTTCTTT
CDR3 protein: CASNSPRTEAFF
clone size: once
V gene: TRBV28
J gene: TRBJ1-1
D gene: -

CDR3 DNA: TGTGCCAGCAGCATCGTCCTATTGGGGGGGCGCATAAACACTGAAGCTTTCTTT
CDR3 protein: CASSIVLLGGRINTEAFF
clone size: few
V gene: TRBV13
J gene: TRBJ1-1
D gene: -

CDR3 DNA: TGTGCCAGCAGACTCGGACAGACCTACGAGCAGTACTTC
CDR3 protein: CASRLGQTYEQYF
clone size: few
V gene: TRBV2
J gene: TRBJ2-7
D gene: -

CDR3 DNA: TGCGCCAGCGGGGACAGCTACAATGAGCAGTTCTTC
CDR3 protein: CASGDSYNEQFF
clone size: once
V gene: TRBV5-1
J gene: TRBJ2-1
D gene: TRBD1

CDR3 DNA: TGTGCCAGCAGTCCCGGGGGTTACACCTACGAGCAGTACTTC
CDR3 protein: CASSPGGYTYEQYF
clone size: few
V gene: TRBV6-6
J gene: TRBJ2-7
D gene: -

CDR3 DNA: TGTGCCAGCAGTTTACGTAGTGAAGCTTTCTTT
CDR3 protein: CASSLRSEAFF
clone size: few
V gene: TRBV28
J gene: TRBJ1-1
D gene: -

CDR3 DNA: TGTGCCAGCAGCTTACAGATGAACACTGAAGCTTTCTTT
CDR3 protein: CASSLQMNTEAFF
clone size: few
V gene: TRBV7-9
J gene: TRBJ1-1
D gene: -

CDR3 DNA: TGTGCCAGCAGCGCTGACAGCTATTCACCCCTCCACTTT
CDR3 protein: CASSADSYSPLHF
clone size: -
V gene: TRBV9
J gene: TRBJ1-6
D gene: -

CDR3 DNA: TGTGCCAGCGGGTCAGACGGACTAGCAACAGATACGCAGTATTTT
CDR3 protein: CASGSDGLATDTQYF
clone size: -
V gene: TRBV2
J gene: TRBJ2-3
D gene: TRBD2

CDR3 DNA: TGTGCCAGCAGCTTCCATGGGGGGACTAATGAAAAACTGTTTTTT
CDR3 protein: CASSFHGGTNEKLFF
clone size: -
V gene: TRBV7-8
J gene: TRBJ1-4
D gene: -